Sequencing of this T cell receptor (beta chain) was carried out in a study of blood T cells in healthy people across ages (dated by TCRdb to about 2015). Turning to the overall study: In model experiments, roughly one uniquely barcoded TCR beta cDNA molecule per two T cells was captured by template switching. To avoid experimental bias, donors of different ages were spread randomly across the sequencing lanes. To track age-related changes in TCR beta repertoire diversity, the study relied on deep sequencing normalized with unique cDNA molecular identifiers. Four age groups were formed from the donors: young (average 16 years), middle-aged (approximately 42), aged (62) and long-lived (about 75). For two donors (one aged 18 to 29 and one aged 80 or older), the study analyzed two additional independent replicas of 1 million unique cDNA reads from the same blood draw. Results the study describes overall, beyond this receptor: Compared with the aged group, the long-lived group had more naive CD4+ T cells, fewer expanded clones and increased TCR diversity, a pattern suggesting age selection. Total diversity estimates from one million sequenced T cells were considered lower bounds and underestimates. As age increased, observed TCR beta diversity per million T cells dropped in a roughly linear way, and a significant reduction was already evident by age about 36. The percentage of naive T cells measured by flow cytometry correlated strongly with observed TCR beta diversity. The CMV infection status of donors was not known, potentially confounding age-related changes in expanded clonotypes. Because profiling used bulk unsorted PBMCs, naive and antigen-experienced compartments could not be compared conclusively.

Looking up the germline V gene (reference sequence) yields CDR1 DFQATT and CDR2 SNEGSKA. The CDR3, from cysteine to phenylalanine, totals 13 residues. The entry retains the CDR3 DNA only, 39 bases that are in frame from base 1. V and J are truncated by 5 bases and 0 bases respectively, leaving an intervening sequence of 10 bases. The sample holds a few counts of this clonotype. Its antigen is still unknown. Base-call qualities are not available, and no considerably larger clone is one nucleotide away. The receptor library was made with 5' RACE. Instrument used: Illumina HiSeq 2500. The second PCR ran for about 6 to 11 cycles and used a J-beta primer mix along with a sample-barcoded 5' primer. A unique molecular identifier was introduced onto each TCR beta cDNA molecule by a template-switch 5' adaptor carrying 12 random nucleotides. At least 2.5 million CDR3-containing paired-end reads were obtained from each sample. First-strand cDNA was synthesized from all RNA with the Mint cDNA synthesis kit, primed by a TRBC-specific oligonucleotide. Following uracil-DNA glycosylase treatment, a first 18-cycle PCR with universal primers M1SS and BC2_uni_R was performed on all cDNA. The study's processing was this. For normalization, 1 million high-quality reads, each with a distinct molecular identifier, were randomly selected from each sample. Reads with shared molecular identifiers were discarded instead of being binned into consensus sequences. MiTCR, with a Q25 quality threshold and the strictest error-elimination algorithm, was used for CDR3 identification, clonotype clustering and error correction. A nonparametric unseen species model with Euler transformation was used to estimate a lower bound on total TCR beta diversity. The raw public data were reprocessed by TCRdb itself: fastp quality trimming at Q25, MiXCR clonotype calling, in-frame beta chains only. Each entry merges the rows of one CDR3 protein and shows their most common DNA and genes. The V and J calls shown here were made by TCRdb, not taken from the authors' results. The sample table contains 1.5 million or so distinct CDR3 sequences; only one count was recorded for roughly 43% of them. The top ten clonotypes cover more than 4% of the sample.

The donors were roughly 39 Caucasian individuals from Russia, aged roughly 6 to 90 years, who were systemically healthy. Around 10 milliliters of peripheral blood were drawn from each donor into EDTA-treated Vacutainer tubes. Ficoll-Paque density-gradient centrifugation was used to isolate PBMCs, with at least 6.5 million per sample. Total RNA was extracted from PBMCs with Trizol reagent, with at least 6 micrograms obtained per sample. Naive CD45RAhigh/CD27high T cell percentages were measured by flow cytometry on a PBMC aliquot from every donor. The sequence was collected from a woman aged 18-29 years in good health. Sequencing was carried out using blood. Recombination joined TRBV20-1 with TRBJ1-1; the D gene is perhaps TRBD1, on 6 matching bases. The CDR3 region reads CSAPQGMNTEAFF. The nucleotide sequence is given as TGCAGTGCTCCACAGGGAATGAACACTGAAGCTTTCTTT.